This T cell receptor (beta chain) was documented in a study of response to subunit inactivated influenza vaccine. A note on this clonotype: Its antigen is still unknown.

CDR3 length equals 15 residues. V dropped 0 bases and J dropped 4 bases, with 12 bases sitting between them. The V gene's germline CDR1 is ENHRY and CDR2 SYGVKD. MiXCR was run by TCRdb on the RT-PCR reads, yielding one entry per CDR3 protein. The sample includes roughly 780,000 distinct CDR3 sequences, 18% seen only once; the top ten take 11%. The study, taken as a whole, reports: Researchers suggested that each seasonal influenza vaccination recruits few new T cells.

Sequenced material: PBMCs from blood, taken about 5 days after vaccination. The receptor comes from a man in his forties or fifties who received an inactivated influenza vaccine. V gene TRBV10-3 combines with J gene TRBJ1-1; D is uncertain. In DNA form, the CDR3 reads TGTGCCATCAGTGAGTCTTCTAGGGTTGGCACTGAAGCTTTCTTT. It encodes CAISESSRVGTEAFF.